The text below deals with one TCR beta chain. Authors' methods: Reference gene primer amplification gave nucleated cell count estimates. The table came from immunoSEQ multiplex PCR; TCRdb's copy has only in-frame clones and leaves some out. V, J and clone size were drawn from that table, and D and trimming were deduced from the DNA. The sample lists over 300,000 clones; approximately 85% were seen once. The sample originates from a study of blood T cell repertoires in COVID-19. The overall study: The study drew acute and convalescent COVID-19 samples from the United States, Italy and Spain. T cells, B-cell-depleted T cells, or PBMCs supplied cDNA or gDNA.

The CDR3 loop spans 16 amino acids. In germline, CDR1 is KGHDR, CDR2 SFDVKD. V lost 4 bases, J lost 6 bases, and 10 bases stayed unmatched. The sequence came from a human donor in a cohort sampled during active COVID-19. V gene TRBV24-1 combines with J gene TRBJ2-1; the match to TRBD2 covers 8 bases. Material for sequencing was peripheral blood. The CDR3 DNA is TGTGCCACCAGTGACTCTCGAGCGGGGGAGCTCAATGAGCAGTTCTTC. Amino acid sequence: CATSDSRAGELNEQFF.